This T cell receptor beta chain was observed in a study of T cell responses to AZD1222 COVID-19 vaccine. Libraries were prepared by immunoSEQ multiplex PCR; TCRdb keeps only in-frame clonotypes and omits some of them. The repertoire holds tens of thousands of clones, with about nine tenths as singletons. As concerns this clone: Its antigen is currently unknown.

Study outcomes and limitations: Mostly white British, mostly female donors; authors suggested clonal diversity may be underestimated. Regions 160-218 and 743-854 held dominance among vaccine-associated CD4 TCRs, which spanned spike. Breadth and depth of Spike-specific TCRs rose after two AZD1222 doses. At baseline, just a handful of AZD1222 recipients tested seropositive.

This clonotype was sampled from an adult who received the MenACWY meningococcal vaccine as a control. The sample in question was peripheral blood, obtained 28 days after the second dose of the MenACWY control vaccine.

The chain's CDR3 is CASALRPLGEKLFF. In DNA form, the CDR3 reads TGCGCCAGCGCCCTTCGACCACTGGGGGAAAAACTGTTTTTT. This chain connects TRBV5-1 to TRBJ1-4, with no clear D. The germline gives CDR1 SGHRS, CDR2 YFSETQ. With 7 bases removed from V and 8 bases from J, the gap between germline ends came to 18 bases. CDR3 length: 14 residues.